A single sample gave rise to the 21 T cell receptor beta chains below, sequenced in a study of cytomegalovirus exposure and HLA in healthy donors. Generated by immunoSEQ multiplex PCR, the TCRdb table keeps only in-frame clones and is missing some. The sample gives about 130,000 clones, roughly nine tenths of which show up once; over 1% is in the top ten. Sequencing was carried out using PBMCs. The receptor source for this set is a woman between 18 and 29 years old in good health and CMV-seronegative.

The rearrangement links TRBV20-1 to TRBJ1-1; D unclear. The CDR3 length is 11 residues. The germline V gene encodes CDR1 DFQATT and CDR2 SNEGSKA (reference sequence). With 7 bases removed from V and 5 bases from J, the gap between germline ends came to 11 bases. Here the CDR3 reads CSGLERTEAFF. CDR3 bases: TGCAGTGGTCTAGAACGGACTGAAGCTTTCTTT.

CDR3 nucleotide sequence: TGTGCCAGCAGCAAGGTAGCAGAGCCAGATACGCAGTATTTT. Its translation is CASSKVAEPDTQYF. The V call is TRBV21-1, the J call TRBJ2-3; TRBD2, the table's D call, was not compared with the DNA. TRBV21-1 is labeled a pseudogene. There are 14 residues in the CDR3.

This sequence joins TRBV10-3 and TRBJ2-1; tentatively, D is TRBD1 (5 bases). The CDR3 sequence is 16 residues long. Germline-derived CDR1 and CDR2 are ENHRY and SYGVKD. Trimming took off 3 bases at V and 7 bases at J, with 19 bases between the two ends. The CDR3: CAISEQARTVRNEQFF. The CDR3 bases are TGTGCCATCAGTGAACAGGCGAGAACGGTCAGGAATGAGCAGTTCTTC.

The CDR3 loop is CAISRGTGGTKNTEAFF. The CDR3 DNA sequence: TGTGCCATCAGTCGTGGGACAGGGGGGACGAAAAACACTGAAGCTTTCTTT. The rearrangement joins TRBV10-3 to TRBJ1-1, with TRBD1 matching 11 bases. J was trimmed by 2 bases and V by 5 bases; bases with no gene match: 10. The CDR3 extends over 17 amino acids. Looked up from germline, CDR1 is ENHRY and CDR2 is SYGVKD.

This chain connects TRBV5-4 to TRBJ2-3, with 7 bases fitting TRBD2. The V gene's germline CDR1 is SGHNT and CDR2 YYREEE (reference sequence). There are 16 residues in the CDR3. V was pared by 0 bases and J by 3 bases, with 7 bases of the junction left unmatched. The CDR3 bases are TGTGCCAGCAGCTTGGATTTCGGGGGGTCAACAGATACGCAGTATTTT. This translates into CASSLDFGGSTDTQYF.

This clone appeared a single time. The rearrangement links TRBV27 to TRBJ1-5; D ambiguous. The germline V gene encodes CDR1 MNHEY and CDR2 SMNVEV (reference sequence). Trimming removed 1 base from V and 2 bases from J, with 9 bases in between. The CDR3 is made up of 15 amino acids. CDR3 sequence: CASSLLGGGNQPQHF. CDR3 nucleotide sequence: TGTGCCAGCAGTTTATTGGGAGGAGGCAATCAGCCCCAGCATTTT.

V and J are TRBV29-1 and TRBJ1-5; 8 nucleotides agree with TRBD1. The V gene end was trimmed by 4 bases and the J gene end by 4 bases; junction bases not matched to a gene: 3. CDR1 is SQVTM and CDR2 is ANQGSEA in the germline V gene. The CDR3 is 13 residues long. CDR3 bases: TGCAGCGTTGCACAGGGGGTTAATCAGCCCCAGCATTTT. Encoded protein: CSVAQGVNQPQHF.

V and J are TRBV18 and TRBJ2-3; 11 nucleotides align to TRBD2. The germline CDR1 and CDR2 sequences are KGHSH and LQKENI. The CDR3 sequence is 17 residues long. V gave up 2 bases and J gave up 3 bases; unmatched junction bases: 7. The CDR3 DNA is TGTGCCAGCTCACCAAGGATAGCGGGGGGGCCAACAGATACGCAGTATTTT. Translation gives CASSPRIAGGPTDTQYF.

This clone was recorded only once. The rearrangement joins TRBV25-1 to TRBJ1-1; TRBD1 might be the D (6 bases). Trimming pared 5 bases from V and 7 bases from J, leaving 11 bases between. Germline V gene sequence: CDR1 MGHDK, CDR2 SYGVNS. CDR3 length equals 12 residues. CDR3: CASSLQGLEAFF. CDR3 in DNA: TGTGCCAGCAGTCTACAGGGCCTTGAAGCTTTCTTT.

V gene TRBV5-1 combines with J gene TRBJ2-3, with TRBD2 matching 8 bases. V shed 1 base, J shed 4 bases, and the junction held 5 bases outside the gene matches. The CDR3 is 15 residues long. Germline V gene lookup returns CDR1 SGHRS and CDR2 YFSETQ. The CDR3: CASSLPSGGPDTQYF. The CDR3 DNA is TGCGCCAGCAGCTTGCCAAGCGGGGGCCCAGATACGCAGTATTTT.

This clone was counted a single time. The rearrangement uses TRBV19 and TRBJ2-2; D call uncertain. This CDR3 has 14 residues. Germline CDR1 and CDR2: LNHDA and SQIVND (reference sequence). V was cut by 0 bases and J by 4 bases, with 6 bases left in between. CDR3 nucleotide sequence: TGTGCCAGTAGTATAGAGGCCGTCACCGGGGAGCTGTTTTTT. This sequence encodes CASSIEAVTGELFF.

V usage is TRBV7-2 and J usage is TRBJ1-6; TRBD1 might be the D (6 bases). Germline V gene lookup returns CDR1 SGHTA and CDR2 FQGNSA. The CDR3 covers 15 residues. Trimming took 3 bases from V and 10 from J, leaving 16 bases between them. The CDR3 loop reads CASSFLARGSSPLHF. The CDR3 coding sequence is TGTGCCAGCAGCTTTCTGGCCAGGGGTTCCTCACCCCTCCACTTT.

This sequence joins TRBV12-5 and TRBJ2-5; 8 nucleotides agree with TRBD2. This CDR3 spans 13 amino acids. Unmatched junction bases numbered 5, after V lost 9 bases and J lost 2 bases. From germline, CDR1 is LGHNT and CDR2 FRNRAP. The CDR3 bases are TGTGCTAGCCGGTTAGCGGGACAAGAGACCCAGTACTTC. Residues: CASRLAGQETQYF.

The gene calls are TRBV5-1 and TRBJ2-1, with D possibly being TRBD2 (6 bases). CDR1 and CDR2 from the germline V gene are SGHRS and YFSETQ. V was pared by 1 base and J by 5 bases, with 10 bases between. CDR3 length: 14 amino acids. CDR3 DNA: TGCGCCAGCAGCTTGTCGGGGGACGACAATGAGCAGTTCTTC. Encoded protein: CASSLSGDDNEQFF.

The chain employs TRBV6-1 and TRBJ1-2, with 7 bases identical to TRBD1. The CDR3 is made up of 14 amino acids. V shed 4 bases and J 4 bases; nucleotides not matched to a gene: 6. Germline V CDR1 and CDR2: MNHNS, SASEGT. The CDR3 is CASSGGTVGYGYTF. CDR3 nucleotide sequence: TGTGCCAGCAGTGGAGGGACAGTCGGCTATGGCTACACCTTC.

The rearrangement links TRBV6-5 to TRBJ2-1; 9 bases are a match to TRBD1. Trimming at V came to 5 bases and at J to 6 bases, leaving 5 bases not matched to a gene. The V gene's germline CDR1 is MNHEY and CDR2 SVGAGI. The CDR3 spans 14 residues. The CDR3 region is CASSLDRGGNEQFF. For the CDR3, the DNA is TGTGCCAGCAGTCTGGACAGGGGTGGCAATGAGCAGTTCTTC.

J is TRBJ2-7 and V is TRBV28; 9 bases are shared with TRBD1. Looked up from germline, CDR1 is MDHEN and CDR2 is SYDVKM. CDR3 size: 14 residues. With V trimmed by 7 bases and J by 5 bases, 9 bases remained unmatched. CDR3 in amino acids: CASTEGQGVHEQYF. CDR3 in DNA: TGTGCCAGCACAGAGGGACAGGGAGTCCACGAGCAGTACTTC.

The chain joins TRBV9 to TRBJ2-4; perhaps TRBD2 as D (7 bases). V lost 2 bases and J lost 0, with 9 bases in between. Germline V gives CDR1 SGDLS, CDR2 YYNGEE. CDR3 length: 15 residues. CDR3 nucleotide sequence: TGTGCCAGCAGCGTCGGGGGGCTAGCCAAAAACATTCAGTACTTC. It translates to CASSVGGLAKNIQYF.

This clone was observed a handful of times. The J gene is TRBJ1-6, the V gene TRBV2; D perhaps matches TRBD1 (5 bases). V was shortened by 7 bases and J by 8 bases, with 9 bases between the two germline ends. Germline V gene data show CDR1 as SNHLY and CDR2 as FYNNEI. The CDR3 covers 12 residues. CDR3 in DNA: TGTGCCAGCATCAGGGAGGATTCACCCCTCCACTTT. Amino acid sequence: CASIREDSPLHF.

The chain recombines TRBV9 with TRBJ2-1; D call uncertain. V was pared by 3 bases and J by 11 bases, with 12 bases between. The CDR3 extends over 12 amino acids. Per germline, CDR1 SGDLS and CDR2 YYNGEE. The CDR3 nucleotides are TGTGCCAGCAGCGCCCCGTCCGTCCAGCAGTTCTTC. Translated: CASSAPSVQQFF.

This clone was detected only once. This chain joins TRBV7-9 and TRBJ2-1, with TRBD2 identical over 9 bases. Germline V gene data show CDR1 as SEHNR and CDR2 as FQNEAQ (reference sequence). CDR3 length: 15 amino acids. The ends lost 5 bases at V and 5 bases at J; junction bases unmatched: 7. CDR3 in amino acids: CASSPRGGADNEQFF. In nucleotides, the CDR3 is TGTGCCAGCAGCCCCCGCGGGGGGGCAGACAATGAGCAGTTCTTC.